A selection of T cell receptor beta chains follows, all from one sample in a study of vaccination effects on CD4 cells after COVID-19. The data were produced by immunoSEQ multiplex PCR, yet TCRdb's version contains in-frame clones alone and is incomplete. The sample carries approximately 30,000 clones, about 80% recorded once. These receptors' targets are unknown. This material consisted of CD4+ T cells from PBMCs cultured with HCoV-OC43 spike peptides, taken before COVID-19 vaccination. Receptors were obtained from a human donor who received a COVID-19 vaccine. Each CDR3 is given with its conserved first and last residue. D genes are given only for firm matches. Size is stated for part of the rows, as once, few or many counts, or as a class when the clone is expanded.

d_call: .
v_call: TRBV19
j_call: TRBJ2-3
clone_size: .
cdr3_aa: CASSIKGGLTDTQYF
cdr3_nt: TGTGCCAGTAGTATTAAAGGAGGACTAACAGATACGCAGTATTTT

d_call: .
v_call: TRBV6-5
j_call: TRBJ1-2
clone_size: once
cdr3_aa: CASSYGDSYGYTF
cdr3_nt: TGTGCCAGCAGTTACGGGGATTCCTATGGCTACACCTTC

d_call: TRBD2
v_call: TRBV9
j_call: TRBJ2-7
clone_size: .
cdr3_aa: CASSVDGGALGYEQYF
cdr3_nt: TGTGCCAGCAGCGTGGACGGGGGGGCGTTGGGGTACGAGCAGTACTTC

d_call: TRBD1
v_call: TRBV18
j_call: TRBJ1-1
clone_size: .
cdr3_aa: CASSPPIGTGRATEAFF
cdr3_nt: TGTGCCAGCTCACCACCGATCGGGACAGGGAGGGCCACTGAAGCTTTCTTT

d_call: .
v_call: TRBV6-5
j_call: TRBJ1-1
clone_size: .
cdr3_aa: CASSLGSMNTEAFF
cdr3_nt: TGTGCCAGCAGTTTGGGCAGCATGAACACTGAAGCTTTCTTT

d_call: .
v_call: TRBV3-1/TRBV3-2
j_call: TRBJ1-2
clone_size: .
cdr3_aa: CASSQSEIYGYTF
cdr3_nt: TGTGCCAGCAGCCAGTCAGAGATCTATGGCTACACCTTC

d_call: .
v_call: TRBV14
j_call: TRBJ2-7
clone_size: .
cdr3_aa: CASSPRQQISYEQYF
cdr3_nt: TGTGCCAGCAGCCCCAGACAGCAGATCTCCTACGAGCAGTACTTC

d_call: .
v_call: TRBV6-1
j_call: TRBJ1-6
clone_size: .
cdr3_aa: CASSEGGRALHF
cdr3_nt: TGTGCCAGCAGTGAAGGGGGGAGGGCCCTCCACTTT

d_call: TRBD1
v_call: TRBV10-3
j_call: TRBJ2-1
clone_size: few
cdr3_aa: CAISRSDRGGNEQFF
cdr3_nt: TGTGCCATCAGTAGGTCCGACAGGGGGGGTAATGAGCAGTTCTTC

d_call: .
v_call: TRBV28
j_call: TRBJ1-4
clone_size: .
cdr3_aa: CASSTGATNEKLFF
cdr3_nt: TGTGCCAGCAGCACCGGGGCAACTAATGAAAAACTGTTTTTT

d_call: .
v_call: TRBV10-3
j_call: TRBJ2-5
clone_size: .
cdr3_aa: CAISASPETQYF
cdr3_nt: TGTGCCATCAGTGCTAGTCCGGAGACCCAGTACTTC

d_call: .
v_call: TRBV5-4
j_call: TRBJ2-5
clone_size: .
cdr3_aa: CASNNPNAPQETQYF
cdr3_nt: TGTGCCAGCAACAACCCTAATGCCCCCCAAGAGACCCAGTACTTC

d_call: .
v_call: TRBV11-2
j_call: TRBJ1-6
clone_size: .
cdr3_aa: CASSRRPKGQGDNSPLHF
cdr3_nt: TGTGCCAGCAGCCGCCGACCCAAGGGACAAGGCGATAATTCACCCCTCCACTTT

d_call: .
v_call: TRBV28
j_call: TRBJ1-6
clone_size: .
cdr3_aa: CASSLGAGRSPLHF
cdr3_nt: TGTGCCAGCAGTTTAGGGGCAGGACGATCACCCCTCCACTTT

d_call: .
v_call: TRBV7-8
j_call: TRBJ2-2
clone_size: .
cdr3_aa: CASSLGPVAGELFF
cdr3_nt: TGTGCCAGCAGCTTAGGGCCGGTCGCCGGGGAGCTGTTTTTT

d_call: TRBD2
v_call: TRBV7-8
j_call: TRBJ2-7
clone_size: .
cdr3_aa: CASSMTSGGRGYEQYF
cdr3_nt: TGTGCCAGCAGCATGACTAGCGGGGGAAGGGGTTACGAGCAGTACTTC

d_call: .
v_call: TRBV7-2
j_call: TRBJ1-5
clone_size: .
cdr3_aa: CASSLEIGQPQHF
cdr3_nt: TGTGCCAGCAGCTTGGAAATTGGACAGCCCCAGCATTTT

d_call: .
v_call: TRBV30
j_call: TRBJ2-6
clone_size: .
cdr3_aa: CAWSNSVGVYGANVLTF
cdr3_nt: TGTGCCTGGAGTAACTCCGTCGGGGTTTATGGGGCCAACGTCCTGACTTTC

d_call: TRBD1
v_call: TRBV28
j_call: TRBJ1-2
clone_size: few
cdr3_aa: CATRDSFYGYTF
cdr3_nt: TGTGCCACCCGGGACAGCTTCTATGGCTACACCTTC

d_call: .
v_call: TRBV7-9
j_call: TRBJ2-1
clone_size: .
cdr3_aa: CASSPPNDRFRFF
cdr3_nt: TGTGCCAGCAGCCCGCCTAACGACAGGTTCAGGTTCTTC

d_call: .
v_call: TRBV5-1
j_call: TRBJ1-5
clone_size: .
cdr3_aa: CASSLDGNNQPQHF
cdr3_nt: TGCGCCAGCAGCTTGGATGGGAACAATCAGCCCCAGCATTTT

d_call: TRBD1
v_call: TRBV18
j_call: TRBJ2-5
clone_size: .
cdr3_aa: CASSPQGAGETQYF
cdr3_nt: TGTGCCAGCTCACCACAGGGGGCTGGTGAGACCCAGTACTTC

d_call: .
v_call: TRBV2
j_call: TRBJ1-1
clone_size: .
cdr3_aa: CASGRSGSLQAFF
cdr3_nt: TGTGCCAGCGGCAGGTCAGGGAGCTTGCAAGCTTTCTTT

d_call: TRBD1
v_call: TRBV19
j_call: TRBJ2-7
clone_size: .
cdr3_aa: CASTKGQDPYEQYF
cdr3_nt: TGTGCCAGTACCAAGGGACAGGACCCCTACGAGCAGTACTTC

d_call: .
v_call: TRBV30
j_call: TRBJ2-1
clone_size: .
cdr3_aa: CAWSVGSGNEQFF
cdr3_nt: TGTGCCTGGAGTGTTGGGTCAGGAAATGAGCAGTTCTTC

d_call: .
v_call: TRBV6-4
j_call: TRBJ2-3
clone_size: .
cdr3_aa: CASSDSGEDPTDTQYF
cdr3_nt: TGTGCCAGCAGTGACTCGGGGGAGGACCCTACAGATACGCAGTATTTT

d_call: TRBD2
v_call: TRBV2
j_call: TRBJ2-2
clone_size: .
cdr3_aa: CASKKGLGGTGELFF
cdr3_nt: TGTGCCAGCAAGAAGGGACTAGGTGGGACCGGGGAGCTGTTTTTT

d_call: .
v_call: TRBV7-2
j_call: TRBJ2-1
clone_size: .
cdr3_aa: CASSLGRREQFF
cdr3_nt: TGTGCCAGCAGCTTAGGTCGCAGGGAGCAGTTCTTC

d_call: TRBD2
v_call: TRBV7-9
j_call: TRBJ2-1
clone_size: .
cdr3_aa: CASSYILTSGTHNEQFF
cdr3_nt: TGTGCCAGCAGTTATATATTGACTAGCGGGACCCACAATGAGCAGTTCTTC

d_call: .
v_call: TRBV15
j_call: TRBJ2-3
clone_size: .
cdr3_aa: CATSKGGTDTQYF
cdr3_nt: TGTGCCACCAGCAAAGGGGGCACAGATACGCAGTATTTT

d_call: .
v_call: TRBV6-4
j_call: TRBJ2-3
clone_size: .
cdr3_aa: CASSALGSTDTQYF
cdr3_nt: TGTGCCAGCAGCGCTCTAGGAAGCACAGATACGCAGTATTTT

d_call: TRBD2
v_call: TRBV5-1
j_call: TRBJ2-7
clone_size: .
cdr3_aa: CASSGGDSDYEQYF
cdr3_nt: TGCGCCAGCAGCGGGGGGGACTCAGACTACGAGCAGTACTTC

d_call: TRBD1
v_call: TRBV7-8
j_call: TRBJ1-2
clone_size: .
cdr3_aa: CASSQGQGAYGYTF
cdr3_nt: TGTGCCAGCAGCCAGGGACAGGGGGCCTATGGCTACACCTTC

d_call: .
v_call: TRBV19
j_call: TRBJ1-4
clone_size: .
cdr3_aa: CASNRDEKLFF
cdr3_nt: TGTGCCAGTAACAGGGACGAAAAACTGTTTTTT

d_call: TRBD2
v_call: TRBV25-1
j_call: TRBJ2-7
clone_size: .
cdr3_aa: CASSEGLAGGPGQEQYF
cdr3_nt: TGTGCCAGCAGTGAGGGCCTAGCGGGAGGGCCAGGACAGGAGCAGTACTTC

d_call: .
v_call: TRBV5-4
j_call: TRBJ1-3
clone_size: .
cdr3_aa: CASSLAGSGPGNTIYF
cdr3_nt: TGTGCCAGCAGCTTGGCCGGTTCAGGGCCTGGAAACACCATATATTTT

d_call: .
v_call: TRBV19
j_call: TRBJ1-2
clone_size: .
cdr3_aa: CASSMQDYGYTF
cdr3_nt: TGTGCCAGTAGTATGCAGGACTATGGCTACACCTTC

d_call: TRBD1
v_call: TRBV15
j_call: TRBJ1-1
clone_size: .
cdr3_aa: CATSMEKVGEGAPAAEAFF
cdr3_nt: TGTGCCACCAGCATGGAAAAAGTTGGGGAGGGGGCGCCGGCTGCTGAAGCTTTCTTT

d_call: .
v_call: TRBV5-5
j_call: TRBJ1-6
clone_size: .
cdr3_aa: CASSLGAPRNSPLHF
cdr3_nt: TGTGCCAGCAGCTTGGGGGCCCCTCGGAATTCACCCCTCCACTTT

d_call: TRBD1
v_call: TRBV6-5
j_call: TRBJ2-2
clone_size: .
cdr3_aa: CASSSQGSTGELFF
cdr3_nt: TGTGCCAGCAGTTCACAGGGGTCCACCGGGGAGCTGTTTTTT

d_call: .
v_call: TRBV6-5
j_call: TRBJ1-2
clone_size: .
cdr3_aa: CASSYSTVNYGYTF
cdr3_nt: TGTGCCAGCAGTTACTCCACAGTTAACTATGGCTACACCTTC

d_call: TRBD2
v_call: TRBV5-1
j_call: TRBJ2-1
clone_size: .
cdr3_aa: CASSLTLTTAGEDEQFF
cdr3_nt: TGCGCCAGCAGCTTAACCCTGACTACGGCGGGAGAGGATGAGCAGTTCTTC

d_call: .
v_call: TRBV19
j_call: TRBJ1-5
clone_size: .
cdr3_aa: CASSGPGIYSNQPQHF
cdr3_nt: TGTGCCAGTAGCGGGCCAGGAATTTATAGCAATCAGCCCCAGCATTTT

d_call: .
v_call: TRBV6-5
j_call: TRBJ2-7
clone_size: .
cdr3_aa: CASSYSPGAYYEQYF
cdr3_nt: TGTGCCAGCAGTTACTCGCCGGGGGCCTACTACGAGCAGTACTTC

d_call: .
v_call: TRBV4-1
j_call: TRBJ2-3
clone_size: .
cdr3_aa: CASRPGGGFTDTQYF
cdr3_nt: TGCGCCAGCCGGCCTGGGGGCGGGTTCACAGATACGCAGTATTTT

d_call: .
v_call: TRBV14
j_call: TRBJ1-2
clone_size: .
cdr3_aa: CASSQGAPIYGYTF
cdr3_nt: TGTGCCAGCAGCCAAGGGGCCCCCATCTATGGCTACACCTTC

d_call: TRBD1
v_call: TRBV6-5
j_call: TRBJ2-1
clone_size: once
cdr3_aa: CASSYSGQGANEQFF
cdr3_nt: TGTGCCAGCAGTTACTCGGGACAGGGGGCAAATGAGCAGTTCTTC

d_call: .
v_call: TRBV5-8
j_call: TRBJ1-5
clone_size: .
cdr3_aa: CASSLFRNQPQHF
cdr3_nt: TGTGCCAGCAGCTTGTTCCGGAATCAGCCCCAGCATTTT

d_call: TRBD2
v_call: TRBV11-2
j_call: TRBJ2-1
clone_size: .
cdr3_aa: CASRPALAGAYNEQFF
cdr3_nt: TGTGCCAGCAGGCCAGCCCTAGCGGGGGCTTACAATGAGCAGTTCTTC

d_call: .
v_call: TRBV12-3/TRBV12-4
j_call: TRBJ1-2
clone_size: few
cdr3_aa: CASSLKGSGYTF
cdr3_nt: TGTGCCAGCAGTTTGAAGGGGTCTGGCTACACCTTC

d_call: .
v_call: TRBV3-1/TRBV3-2
j_call: TRBJ2-1
clone_size: .
cdr3_aa: CASSQSGNEQFF
cdr3_nt: TGTGCCAGCAGCCAGAGTGGCAATGAGCAGTTCTTC

d_call: TRBD1
v_call: TRBV4-1
j_call: TRBJ2-5
clone_size: .
cdr3_aa: CASTTSGTGLETQYF
cdr3_nt: TGCGCCAGCACCACATCAGGGACAGGGCTGGAGACCCAGTACTTC

d_call: .
v_call: TRBV29-1
j_call: TRBJ1-5
clone_size: .
cdr3_aa: CSVDGGMGQPQHF
cdr3_nt: TGCAGCGTTGACGGGGGCATGGGGCAGCCCCAGCATTTT

d_call: TRBD2
v_call: TRBV28
j_call: TRBJ2-5
clone_size: .
cdr3_aa: CASSPAGGAGETQYF
cdr3_nt: TGTGCCAGCAGCCCAGCGGGGGGGGCCGGGGAGACCCAGTACTTC